The next 21 T cell receptor beta chains were all read from a single sample in a study of T-cell reconstitution after alpha-beta-depleted transplantation in children. Preparation of the TCRbeta library was carried out with unique molecular identifiers. TCRdb analysed the PCR reads with MiXCR anew, one entry per CDR3 protein. Seen here are 700,000 to 950,000 distinct CDR3 sequences, 15% to 20% observed once, and the top ten hold about 4.6%. Here the sequenced sample was PBMCs, mostly from graft donor cells, taken 360 days after TCRalphabeta/CD19-depleted stem cell transplant. The receptors were sampled from a male patient younger than 18 who had a stem cell transplant for acute lymphoblastic leukemia, so the T cells may come from the graft donor.

This clonotype was seen only a few times. CDR3 sequence (DNA): TGTGCCAGCAGTTGGGGATGGGGGAGCAGTGCCAAAAACATTCAGTACTTC. This sequence encodes CASSWGWGSSAKNIQYF. The J gene is TRBJ2-4, the V gene TRBV6-2 or TRBV6-3; D is tentatively TRBD1 or TRBD2 (5 bases each). Trimming cost V 4 bases and J 1 base, with 17 bases left between them. Germline V gene lookup returns CDR1 MNHEY and CDR2 SVGEGT. The CDR3 sequence is 17 residues long.

Worth noting for this clonotype: This likely comes from a read error, as the CDR3 has no conserved phenylalanine or tryptophan at its end. The chain recombines TRBV5-1 with TRBJ1-4; tentatively, D is TRBD1 (5 bases). V was shortened by 4 bases and J by 3 bases, with 10 bases between the two germline ends. Germline V gives CDR1 SGHRS, CDR2 YFSETQ. This CDR3 is built from 14 residues. This CDR3 reads CASSRGGSNEKLFS. As DNA, the CDR3 is TGCGCCAGCAGCCGGGGGGGGTCTAATGAAAAACTGTTTTCT.

This chain joins TRBV9 and TRBJ2-1, with TRBD2 matching 9 bases. Trimming cost V 4 bases and J 2 bases; bases outside gene matches: 7. Germline CDR1 is SGDLS and CDR2 is YYNGEE. CDR3 length equals 16 residues. CDR3: CASSFTSGSTYNEQFF. The CDR3 DNA reads TGTGCCAGCAGCTTTACTAGCGGGTCCACCTACAATGAGCAGTTCTTC.

There are many counts of this clonotype. The rearrangement uses TRBV7-9 and TRBJ2-1, with a tentative D call TRBD2 (7 bases). This CDR3 comprises 13 residues. The V and J ends lost 1 base and 9 bases respectively, with 10 bases between them. Per germline, CDR1 SEHNR and CDR2 FQNEAQ (reference sequence). The CDR3 region has the DNA TGTGCCAGCAGCTTAGGCGGGGGCAGTGAGCAGTTCTTC. Translating it yields CASSLGGGSEQFF.

V usage is TRBV5-1 and J usage is TRBJ2-1, with 13 nucleotides matching TRBD2. Per germline, CDR1 SGHRS and CDR2 YFSETQ. There are 18 residues in the CDR3. With 4 bases clipped from V and 7 bases from J, the junction kept 14 bases outside the gene matches. Here the CDR3 DNA reads TGCGCCAGCAGCCTAAGGACTAGCGGGAGTGACGATGTGAATGAGCAGTTCTTC. This translates into CASSLRTSGSDDVNEQFF. Variable domain in full (rest from reference TRBV5-1 and TRBJ2-1): KAGVTQTPRYLIKTRGQQVTLSCSPISGHRSVSWYQQTPGQGLQFLFEYFSETQRNKGNFPGRFSGRQFSNSRSEMNVSTLELGDSALYLCASSLRTSGSDDVNEQFFGPGTRLTVL.

This clonotype was found a few times. The chain couples TRBV5-1 to TRBJ2-1; the match to TRBD2 covers 10 bases. Germline CDR1 and CDR2: SGHRS and YFSETQ. This CDR3 is built from 19 residues. The junction had 17 bases not matched to a gene; V was cut back by 4 bases and J by 4 bases. The CDR3 coding sequence is TGCGCCAGCAGCCCACATGGGGCTAGCGGGAGTCTAATGTACAATGAGCAGTTCTTC. Translated: CASSPHGASGSLMYNEQFF.

In this sample, this clonotype turned up a few times. V is TRBV9 and J is TRBJ2-1, with 7 bases lining up with TRBD2. The V gene end was trimmed by 0 bases and the J gene end by 4 bases; junction bases not matched to a gene: 7. The CDR3 has 16 residues. CDR1 is SGDLS and CDR2 is YYNGEE in the germline V gene. The CDR3 DNA follows: TGTGCCAGCAGCGTAGTTGCGGGAGATACTTACAATGAGCAGTTCTTC. Its translation: CASSVVAGDTYNEQFF. Supplemented by reference TRBV9 and TRBJ2-1, the full variable domain reads DSGVTQTPKHLITATGQRVTLRCSPRSGDLSVYWYQQSLDQGLQFLIQYYNGEERAKGNILERFSAQQFPDLHSELNLSSLELGDSALYFCASSVVAGDTYNEQFFGPGTRLTVL.

This rearrangement joins TRBV6-2 or TRBV6-3 to TRBJ2-2; 9 bases match TRBD1. CDR3 size: 16 residues. With V trimmed by 7 bases and J by 7 bases, 13 bases remained unmatched. The germline gives CDR1 MNHEY, CDR2 SVGEGT. The CDR3 DNA reads as TGTGCCAGCACCACATACCGAACAGGGGGCAACGGGGAGCTGTTTTTT. Residues: CASTTYRTGGNGELFF.

J is TRBJ2-7 and V is TRBV15; 9 nucleotides align to TRBD2. CDR1 is LNHNV and CDR2 is YYDKDF in the germline V gene (reference sequence). This CDR3 contains 14 residues. V shed 5 bases and J 2 bases; nucleotides not matched to a gene: 4. For the CDR3, the DNA is TGTGCCACCAGCTGGGCGGGAGGGACCTACGAGCAGTACTTC. This translates into CATSWAGGTYEQYF. The whole variable domain, filled in from reference TRBV15 and TRBJ2-7, reads DAMVIQNPRYQVTQFGKPVTLSCSQTLNHNVMYWYQQKSSQAPKLLFHYYDKDFNNEADTPDNFQSRRPNTSFCFLDIRSPGLGDTAMYLCATSWAGGTYEQYFGPGTRLTVT.

This clonotype was observed a handful of times. The chain's CDR3 is CSARDWEGAARNQPQHF. CDR3 nucleotides: TGCAGTGCTAGAGATTGGGAGGGGGCGGCCCGCAATCAGCCCCAGCATTTT. The chain links TRBV20-1 to TRBJ1-5, with 7 bases aligning to TRBD1. This CDR3 is built from 17 residues. V lost 0 bases and J lost 2; bases outside the gene matches: 10. CDR1 and CDR2 from the germline V gene are DFQATT and SNEGSKA (reference sequence).

This clonotype was observed a handful of times. The rearrangement links TRBV29-1 to TRBJ1-1, with D maybe TRBD1 (5 bases). The V end lost 3 bases, the J end lost 5 bases, and 16 bases lay between the germline ends. The CDR3 consists of 14 residues. Germline CDR1 SQVTM, CDR2 ANQGSEA. CDR3 DNA sequence: TGCAGCGTTGAGGAAGGGGCGAGCCGGACTGAAGCTTTCTTT. It encodes CSVEEGASRTEAFF.

The chain couples TRBV2 to TRBJ2-5; D not resolved. This CDR3 spans 13 amino acids. The V gene's germline CDR1 is SNHLY and CDR2 FYNNEI. V was cut by 3 bases and J by 3 bases, with 8 bases left in between. The chain's CDR3 is CASSDAAEETQYF. CDR3 nucleotides: TGTGCCAGCAGTGACGCGGCAGAAGAGACCCAGTACTTC.

The chain has TRBV30 and TRBJ1-1; tentatively, D is TRBD1 (5 bases). Germline assignment: CDR1 GTSNPN and CDR2 SVGIG (reference sequence). V was pared by 0 bases and J by 3 bases, with 14 bases between. This CDR3 is 15 amino acids long. This CDR3 is CAWSVLQGRYTEAFF. The CDR3 coding sequence is TGTGCCTGGAGTGTACTGCAGGGACGGTACACTGAAGCTTTCTTT. Combining the CDR3 with reference TRBV30 and TRBJ1-1 gives the whole variable domain SQTIHQWPATLVQPVGSPLSLECTVEGTSNPNLYWYRQAAGRGLQLLFYSVGIGQISSEVPQNLSASRPQDRQFILSSKKLLLSDSGFYLCAWSVLQGRYTEAFFGQGTRLTVV.

The chain links TRBV10-3 to TRBJ2-1, with 7 bases that match TRBD2. Unmatched junction bases numbered 7, after V lost 2 bases and J lost 15 bases. The CDR3 has 12 residues. Germline V gene sequence: CDR1 ENHRY, CDR2 SYGVKD. CDR3 protein: CAISEAGLVWFF. DNA of the CDR3: TGTGCCATCAGTGAGGCCGGACTAGTTTGGTTCTTC.

The rearrangement links TRBV5-1 to TRBJ1-2, with 7 bases that match TRBD1. This CDR3 has 13 amino acids. J lost 3 bases, V lost 5 bases, and 4 bases had no gene match. Germline assignment: CDR1 SGHRS and CDR2 YFSETQ. Here the CDR3 reads CASRRDSHYGYTF. The CDR3 DNA is TGCGCCAGCAGGAGGGACAGCCACTATGGCTACACCTTC. The full variable domain, its missing parts supplied by reference TRBV5-1 and TRBJ1-2, is KAGVTQTPRYLIKTRGQQVTLSCSPISGHRSVSWYQQTPGQGLQFLFEYFSETQRNKGNFPGRFSGRQFSNSRSEMNVSTLELGDSALYLCASRRDSHYGYTFGSGTRLTVV.

This clonotype came up a few times. CDR3 in DNA: TGTGCCAGCAGCTTAGTTTCGCAAGCGGCCTACGAGCAGTACTTC. Translating it yields CASSLVSQAAYEQYF. This chain connects TRBV7-8 to TRBJ2-7; D perhaps matches TRBD2 (5 bases). CDR3 length equals 15 residues. Trimming pared 1 base from V and 2 bases from J, leaving 12 bases between. In germline, CDR1 is SGHVS, CDR2 FQNEAQ.

CDR3 bases: TGCGCCAGCAGCCCTAGCGGGAGCCTAGATGAGCAGTTCTTC. Translated, it gives CASSPSGSLDEQFF. The chain couples TRBV5-1 to TRBJ2-1; 10 bases match TRBD2. CDR1 is SGHRS, CDR2 YFSETQ, per germline. With V trimmed by 4 bases and J by 8 bases, 6 bases remained unmatched. This CDR3 is 14 amino acids long.

This clonotype was detected many times. The chain carries TRBV9 and TRBJ2-7; 10 bases are a match to TRBD2. Germline V gene lookup returns CDR1 SGDLS and CDR2 YYNGEE. V gave up 2 bases and J gave up 5 bases; unmatched junction bases: 7. This CDR3 has 15 residues. CDR3 loop: CASSVSSGRTDEQYF. Here the CDR3 DNA reads TGTGCCAGCAGCGTGAGTAGCGGGAGGACCGACGAGCAGTACTTC.

The sample holds a few counts of this clonotype. V gene TRBV4-1 combines with J gene TRBJ2-5; TRBD2 matches at 11 bases. The CDR3 covers 14 residues. Germline V gene data show CDR1 as MGHRA and CDR2 as YSYEKL. V trimming: 0 bases; J trimming: 8 bases; junction bases outside the gene matches: 2. The CDR3 nucleotides are TGCGCCAGCAGCCAAGAGCGACTAGCGGGAACCCAGTACTTC. Amino acids: CASSQERLAGTQYF.

This clonotype was recorded a few times. A junction end diverges from the germline sequence, so it may reflect a read error. The V gene is TRBV6-2 or TRBV6-3, the J gene TRBJ2-1, with D possibly TRBD1 on 5 matching bases. CDR1 and CDR2 from the germline V gene are MNHEY and SVGEGT. The CDR3 extends over 14 amino acids. CDR3 residues: CASSPWTPDNQQFF. CDR3 bases: TGTGCCAGCAGTCCGTGGACCCCGGACAATCAGCAGTTCTTC.

This clonotype showed up just a few times. The chain links TRBV7-8 to TRBJ2-7; the D call may be TRBD1 or TRBD2 (5 bases each). This CDR3 spans 16 amino acids. The V and J ends lost 5 bases and 0 bases respectively, with 17 bases between them. CDR1 and CDR2 (germline): SGHVS, FQNEAQ. In nucleotides, the CDR3 is TGTGCCAGCAGCCTCTACCCGGGACGGGTCTCCTACGAGCAGTACTTC. This encodes CASSLYPGRVSYEQYF.